The 10 T cell receptor beta chains presented below share a single source sample, sequenced in a study of cytomegalovirus exposure and HLA in healthy donors. PCR employed 60 Vbeta and 13 Jbeta primers. Data came from immunoSEQ multiplex PCR; TCRdb stores just in-frame clones and leaves some out. The table has some 120,000 clones, 70% seen once. The specimen was PBMCs. These receptors all come from a man under 40 in good health and CMV-seropositive.

The table lists this clone with a count of one. J is TRBJ2-1 and V is TRBV7-9; perhaps TRBD1 as D (5 bases). The CDR3 spans 14 residues. CDR1 and CDR2 from the germline V gene are SEHNR and FQNEAQ (reference sequence). V lost 5 bases to trimming and J lost 5 bases, with 13 bases between them. CDR3 sequence: CASSIRVTHNEQFF. In nucleotides, the CDR3 is TGTGCCAGCAGCATCAGGGTCACTCACAATGAGCAGTTCTTC.

A few counts support this clone. The chain couples TRBV2 to TRBJ1-2; 7 bases agree with TRBD1. Per the germline V gene, CDR1 is SNHLY and CDR2 is FYNNEI. Unmatched junction bases numbered 11, after V lost 4 bases and J lost 6 bases. CDR3 length equals 15 residues. CDR3 loop: CASSGDTGERNGYTF. DNA for the CDR3: TGTGCCAGCAGTGGTGATACAGGGGAGAGAAATGGCTACACCTTC.

The chain uses TRBV15 and TRBJ1-1, with TRBD1 matching 11 bases. Trimming at V came to 3 bases and at J to 10 bases, leaving 7 bases not matched to a gene. The CDR3 extends over 14 amino acids. Germline V gene data show CDR1 as LNHNV and CDR2 as YYDKDF (reference sequence). The CDR3 coding sequence is TGTGCCACCAGCAGGGACAGGGGGCCAGTAGGAGCTTTCTTT. It specifies CATSRDRGPVGAFF.

This sequence joins TRBV4-1 and TRBJ2-1; D not resolved. The CDR3 sequence is 16 residues long. Per the germline V gene, CDR1 is MGHRA and CDR2 is YSYEKL. Trimming left V 2 bases short and J 8 bases short, with 19 bases between. For the CDR3, the DNA is TGCGCCAGCAGCCAAATTGTCGCACAGTTCGTCCATGAGCAGTTCTTC. It translates to CASSQIVAQFVHEQFF.

V is TRBV27 and J is TRBJ2-7; D not certain. V lost 8 bases and J 4 bases, leaving 24 bases between the germline ends. In germline, CDR1 is MNHEY, CDR2 SMNVEV (reference sequence). The CDR3 sequence is 16 residues long. The chain's CDR3 is CASPSRPKQNSYEQYV. The DNA for the CDR3 is TGTGCCAGCCCGTCTCGGCCAAAACAGAACTCGTACGAGCAGTACGTC.

The chain links TRBV5-4 to TRBJ1-2; D is perhaps TRBD1 (5 bases). Trimming shortened V by 0 bases and J by 8 bases, and 14 bases separated the two germline ends. The CDR3 has 14 amino acids. Per the germline V gene, CDR1 is SGHNT and CDR2 is YYREEE (reference sequence). CDR3 nucleotides: TGTGCCAGCAGCTTGGTGGGGGGTGGGACGGGCTACACCTTC. This sequence encodes CASSLVGGGTGYTF.

The chain recombines TRBV6-1 with TRBJ1-1; D gene uncertain. CDR1 and CDR2 from the germline V gene are MNHNS and SASEGT. Trimming cost V 6 bases and J 7 bases, with 12 bases left between them. This CDR3 spans 12 amino acids. The CDR3 coding sequence is TGTGCCAGCAGATTCGGCGGGCATGAAGCTTTCTTT. Translating it yields CASRFGGHEAFF.

The chain is built from TRBV28 and TRBJ2-7; 11 nucleotides align to TRBD1. This CDR3 comprises 15 residues. Germline V gene sequence: CDR1 MDHEN, CDR2 SYDVKM. V lost 5 bases to trimming and J lost 3 bases; unmatched junction nucleotides: 6. CDR3 amino acids: CASSAGQGVFYEQYV. Written as DNA, the CDR3 is TGTGCCAGCAGTGCGGGACAGGGGGTTTTCTACGAGCAGTACGTC.

This rearrangement joins TRBV9 to TRBJ1-1; 11 bases are a match to TRBD1. The junction had 7 bases not matched to a gene; V was cut back by 0 bases and J by 6 bases. Germline-derived CDR1 and CDR2 are SGDLS and YYNGEE. The CDR3 covers 16 residues. The CDR3: CASSVARDRGEAEAFF. In nucleotides, the CDR3 is TGTGCCAGCAGCGTAGCCCGGGACAGGGGGGAAGCTGAAGCTTTCTTT.

V usage is TRBV2 and J usage is TRBJ1-4; possibly TRBD1 for D (6 bases). From germline, CDR1 is SNHLY and CDR2 FYNNEI. This CDR3 contains 17 residues. Between the trimmed V and J ends, which lost 5 bases and 7 bases, there was a span of 23 bases. The CDR3 sequence: CASSIQGGRTLSEKLFF. As DNA, the CDR3 is TGTGCCAGCAGTATACAGGGCGGACGTACTTTAAGTGAAAAACTGTTTTTT.